These 16 T cell receptor beta chains were all obtained from the same sample, sequenced in a study of T cell repertoires in cytomegalovirus infection. TCRdb ran MiXCR on the reads and lists one entry per CDR3 protein. There are fewer than 200,000 distinct CDR3 sequences in the sample; approximately 20% occur only once, and 2.5% to 3% lies in the top ten. Sequencing input: PBMCs. These receptors were taken from a human donor in good health (CMV status not recorded). Some clones in this sample may be carry-over from other donors' samples.

This clonotype appeared many times. The chain has TRBV10-3 and TRBJ2-2; the D is unclear. The CDR3 sequence is 14 residues long. Germline V lookup: CDR1 ENHRY, CDR2 SYGVKD. Trimming left V 6 bases short and J 3 bases short, with 11 bases between. CDR3 bases: TGTGCCATCAGACTGGAACGGGACACCGGGGAGCTGTTTTTT. Translated: CAIRLERDTGELFF.

This clonotype was seen more than once but under ten times. The chain employs TRBV4-3 and TRBJ2-5; 9 nucleotides line up with TRBD1. With 6 bases clipped from V and 3 bases from J, the junction kept 8 bases outside the gene matches. Germline loops: CDR1 LGHNA, CDR2 YSLEER. The CDR3 has 15 amino acids. The CDR3 is CASRPPGQGKETQYF. The CDR3 coding sequence is TGCGCCAGCAGACCGCCGGGACAGGGAAAAGAGACCCAGTACTTC.

The J gene is TRBJ2-3, the V gene TRBV29-1, with 8 bases fitting TRBD2. The CDR3 is 13 amino acids. Germline V gene data show CDR1 as SQVTM and CDR2 as ANQGSEA. V lost 4 bases, J lost 5 bases, and 5 bases stayed unmatched. The CDR3 bases are TGCAGCGTTGGCGGGGGGCCGGGAGATACGCAGTATTTT. Translating it yields CSVGGGPGDTQYF.

The chain recombines TRBV28 with TRBJ1-2; perhaps TRBD1 as D (6 bases). Germline CDR1 and CDR2: MDHEN and SYDVKM. V was cut by 5 bases and J by 6 bases, with 13 bases left in between. This CDR3 is built from 13 residues. The CDR3 spells CASSPGTRHGYTF. CDR3 in DNA: TGTGCCAGCAGTCCCGGGACAAGGCATGGCTACACCTTC.

The chain employs TRBV12-3 or TRBV12-4 and TRBJ1-6; D not certain. CDR3 length: 14 amino acids. Trimming removed 6 bases at V and 9 bases at J, with 15 bases between. DNA of the CDR3: TGTGCCAGCAGGCCCGATACCCTGGTTTCACCCCTCCACTTT. Translated, it gives CASRPDTLVSPLHF.

The rearrangement joins TRBV5-1 to TRBJ2-7; a weak D match, TRBD1 (6 bases). Per germline, CDR1 SGHRS and CDR2 YFSETQ. The V end lost 4 bases, the J end lost 4 bases, and 9 bases lay between the germline ends. The CDR3 runs to 12 residues. CDR3 coding DNA: TGCGCCAGCAGCATTAGGGGGTACGAGCAGTACTTC. Encoded protein: CASSIRGYEQYF.

This clonotype was recorded at least ten times. The chain employs TRBV7-8 and TRBJ1-1; no firm D call. Trimming left V 2 bases short and J 3 bases short, with 10 bases between. The CDR3 loop spans 14 amino acids. Germline lookup yields CDR1 SGHVS and CDR2 FQNEAQ. In nucleotides, the CDR3 is TGTGCCAGCAGCTTATTTGGCTGGGACACTGAAGCTTTCTTT. Its translation: CASSLFGWDTEAFF.

V usage is TRBV19 and J usage is TRBJ1-2; 8 bases agree with TRBD1. The J segment lost 2 bases and the V segment lost 8 bases, leaving 1 base of the junction unmatched. CDR3 length equals 12 residues. Germline lookup yields CDR1 LNHDA and CDR2 SQIVND (reference sequence). DNA of the CDR3: TGTGCCAGTTGGGACAGGAACTATGGCTACACCTTC. Translated: CASWDRNYGYTF.

This chain connects TRBV9 to TRBJ1-3; D gene uncertain. The CDR3 is made up of 17 amino acids. CDR1 is SGDLS, CDR2 YYNGEE, per germline. With 1 base removed from V and 4 bases from J, the gap between germline ends came to 18 bases. CDR3 protein: CASSVKVPRPAGNTIYF. The CDR3 coding sequence is TGTGCCAGCAGCGTAAAGGTCCCGCGACCTGCCGGAAACACCATATATTTT.

This clonotype occurred many times. This chain joins TRBV7-2 and TRBJ2-7; D is undetermined. CDR3 size: 12 residues. The germline CDR1 and CDR2 sequences are SGHTA and FQGNSA. V lost 6 bases, J lost 8 bases, and 14 bases lay in between. CDR3 region: CASRGGWNKQYF. For the CDR3, the DNA is TGTGCCAGCAGGGGCGGTTGGAACAAGCAGTACTTC.

This clonotype came up a few times. The chain links TRBV20-1 to TRBJ2-7; 12 positions agree with TRBD2. The CDR3 extends over 17 amino acids. V shed 6 bases, J shed 3 bases, and the junction held 15 bases outside the gene matches. Germline CDR1 DFQATT, CDR2 SNEGSKA (reference sequence). The CDR3 sequence: CSATRRTSGVAVYEQYF. CDR3 in DNA: TGCAGTGCCACAAGGAGGACTAGCGGGGTGGCGGTCTACGAGCAGTACTTC.

This clonotype was counted at least ten times. V usage is TRBV7-8 and J usage is TRBJ2-7; 11 bases align to TRBD1. The junction had 3 bases not matched to a gene; V was cut back by 0 bases and J by 2 bases. Germline V gene data show CDR1 as SGHVS and CDR2 as FQNEAQ. The CDR3 contains 16 residues. CDR3 DNA: TGTGCCAGCAGCTTAGCCGGGACAGGGGGAACCTACGAGCAGTACTTC. Protein: CASSLAGTGGTYEQYF.

At least ten counts were recorded for this clonotype. CDR3 sequence: CATSGEYYGYTF. CDR3 DNA sequence: TGTGCCACCTCCGGGGAGTACTATGGCTACACCTTC. The genes are TRBV7-2 and TRBJ1-2; D is unresolved. Germline V gives CDR1 SGHTA, CDR2 FQGNSA. The germline V and J ends were trimmed by 10 bases and 3 bases, with 12 bases remaining between them. This CDR3 has 12 residues.

This clonotype was found a few times. This chain joins TRBV28 and TRBJ2-7, with 8 bases fitting TRBD1. CDR3 length: 14 amino acids. V was clipped by 7 bases and J by 4 bases; unmatched bases: 9. The germline CDR1 and CDR2 sequences are MDHEN and SYDVKM. For the CDR3, the DNA is TGTGCCAGCACAGTGGACAGGGTAATGTACGAGCAGTACTTC. It encodes CASTVDRVMYEQYF.

Ten or more counts support this clonotype. This sequence joins TRBV5-4 and TRBJ1-1; D ambiguous. Trimming took 5 bases from V and 10 from J, leaving 18 bases between them. Germline CDR1 reads SGHNT; CDR2 reads YYREEE (reference sequence). This CDR3 contains 13 residues. In nucleotides, the CDR3 is TGTGCCAGCAGTTACACGGAGAATTCGCGAGCTTTCTTT. Protein: CASSYTENSRAFF.

This clonotype has at least ten counts. The V and J genes are TRBV19 and TRBJ2-6; 8 bases match TRBD1. This CDR3 region has 18 residues. Trimming cost V 5 bases and J 1 base; bases outside gene matches: 10. CDR1 is LNHDA and CDR2 is SQIVND in the germline V gene (reference sequence). The CDR3 DNA is TGTGCCAGTAGTGCACCGGGACAGGTGATTTCTGGGGCCAACGTCCTGACTTTC. Translation gives CASSAPGQVISGANVLTF. The entire variable domain, with the rest obtained from reference TRBV19 and TRBJ2-6, is as follows: DGGITQSPKYLFRKEGQNVTLSCEQNLNHDAMYWYRQDPGQGLRLIYYSQIVNDFQKGDIAEGYSVSREKKESFPLTVTSAQKNPTAFYLCASSAPGQVISGANVLTFGAGSRLTVL.